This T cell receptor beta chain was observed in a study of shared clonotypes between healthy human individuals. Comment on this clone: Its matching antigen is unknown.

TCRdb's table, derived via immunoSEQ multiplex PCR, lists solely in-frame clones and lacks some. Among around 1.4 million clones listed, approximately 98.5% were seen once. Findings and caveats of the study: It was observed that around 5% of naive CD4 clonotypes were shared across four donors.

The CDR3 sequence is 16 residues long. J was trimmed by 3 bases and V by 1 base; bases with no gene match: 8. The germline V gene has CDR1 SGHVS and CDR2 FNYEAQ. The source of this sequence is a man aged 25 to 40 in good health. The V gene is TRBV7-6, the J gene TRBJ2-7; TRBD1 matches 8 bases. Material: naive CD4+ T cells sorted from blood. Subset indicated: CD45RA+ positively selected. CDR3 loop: CASSLVPGQGNYEQYF. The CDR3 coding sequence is TGTGCCAGCAGCTTAGTTCCCGGACAGGGCAACTACGAGCAGTACTTC.